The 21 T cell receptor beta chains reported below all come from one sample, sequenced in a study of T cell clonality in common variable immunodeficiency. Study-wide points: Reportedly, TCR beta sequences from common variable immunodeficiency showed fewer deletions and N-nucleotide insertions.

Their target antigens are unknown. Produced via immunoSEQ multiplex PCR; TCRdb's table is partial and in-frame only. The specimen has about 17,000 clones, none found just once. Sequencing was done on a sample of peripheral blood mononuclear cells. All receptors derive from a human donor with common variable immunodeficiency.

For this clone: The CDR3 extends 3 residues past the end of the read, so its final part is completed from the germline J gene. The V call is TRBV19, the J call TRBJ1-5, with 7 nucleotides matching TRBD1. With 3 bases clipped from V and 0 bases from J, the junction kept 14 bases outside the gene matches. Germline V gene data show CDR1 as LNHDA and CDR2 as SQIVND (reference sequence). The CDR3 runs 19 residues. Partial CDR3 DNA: TGTGCCAGTAGTATCCCGGCCAGGGGGGTCGGTTATAGCAATCAGCCC. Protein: CASSIPARGVGYSNQP. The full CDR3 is CASSIPARGVGYSNQPQHF.

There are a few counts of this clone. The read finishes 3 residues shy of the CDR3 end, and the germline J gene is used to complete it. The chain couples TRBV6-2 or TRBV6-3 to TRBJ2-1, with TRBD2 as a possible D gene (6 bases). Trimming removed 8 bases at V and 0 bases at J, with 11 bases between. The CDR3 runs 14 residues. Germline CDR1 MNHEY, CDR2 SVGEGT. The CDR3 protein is CASRGVSSYNEQFF. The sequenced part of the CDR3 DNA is TGTGCCAGCCGCGGGGTGAGCTCCTACAATGAG.

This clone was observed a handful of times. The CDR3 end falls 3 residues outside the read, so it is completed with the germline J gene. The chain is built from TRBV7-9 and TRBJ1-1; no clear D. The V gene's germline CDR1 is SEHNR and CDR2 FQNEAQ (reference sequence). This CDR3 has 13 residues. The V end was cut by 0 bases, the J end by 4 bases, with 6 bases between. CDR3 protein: CASSLAHGTEAFF. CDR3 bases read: TGTGCCAGCAGCTTAGCGCACGGCACTGAA.

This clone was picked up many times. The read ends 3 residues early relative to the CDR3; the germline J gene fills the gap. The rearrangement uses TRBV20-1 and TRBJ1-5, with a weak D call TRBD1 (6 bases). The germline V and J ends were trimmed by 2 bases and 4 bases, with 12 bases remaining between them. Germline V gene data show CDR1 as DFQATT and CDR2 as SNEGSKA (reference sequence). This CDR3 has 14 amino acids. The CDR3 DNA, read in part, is TGCAGTGCTAGACCCGGGACATTTAATCAGCCC. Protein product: CSARPGTFNQP. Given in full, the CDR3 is CSARPGTFNQPQHF.

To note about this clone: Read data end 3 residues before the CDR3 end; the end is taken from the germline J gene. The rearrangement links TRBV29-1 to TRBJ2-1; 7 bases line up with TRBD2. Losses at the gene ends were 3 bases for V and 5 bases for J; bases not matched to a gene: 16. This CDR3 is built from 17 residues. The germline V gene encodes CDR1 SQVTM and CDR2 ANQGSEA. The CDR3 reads CSVEGVVVASGDNEQFF. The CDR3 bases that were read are TGCAGCGTTGAGGGAGTAGTGGTGGCTAGCGGTGACAATGAG.

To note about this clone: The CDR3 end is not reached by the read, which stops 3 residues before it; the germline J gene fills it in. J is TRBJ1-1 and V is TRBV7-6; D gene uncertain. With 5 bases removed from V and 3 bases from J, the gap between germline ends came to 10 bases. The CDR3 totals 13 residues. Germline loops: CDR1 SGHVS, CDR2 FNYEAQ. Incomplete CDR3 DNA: TGTGCCAGCAGCAGGACTGAATACACTGAA. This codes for CASSRTEYTE. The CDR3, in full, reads CASSRTEYTEAFF. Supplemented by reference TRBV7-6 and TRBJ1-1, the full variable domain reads GAGVSQSPRYKVTKRGQDVALRCDPISGHVSLYWYRQALGQGPEFLTYFNYEAQQDKSGLPNDRFSAERPEGSISTLTIQRTEQRDSAMYRCASSRTEYTEAFFGQGTRLTVV.

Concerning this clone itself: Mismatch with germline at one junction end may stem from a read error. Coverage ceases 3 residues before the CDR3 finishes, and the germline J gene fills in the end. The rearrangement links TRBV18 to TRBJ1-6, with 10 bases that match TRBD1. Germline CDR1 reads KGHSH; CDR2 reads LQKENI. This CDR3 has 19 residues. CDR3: CTSSQVPPGQGSYNSPLHF. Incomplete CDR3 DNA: TGTACCAGCTCACAAGTCCCACCGGGACAGGGGTCCTATAATTCACCC.

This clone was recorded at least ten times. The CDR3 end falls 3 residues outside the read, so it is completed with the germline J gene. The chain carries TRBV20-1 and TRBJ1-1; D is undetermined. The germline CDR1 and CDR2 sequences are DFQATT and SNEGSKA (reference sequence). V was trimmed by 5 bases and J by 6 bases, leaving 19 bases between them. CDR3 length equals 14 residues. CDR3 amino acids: CSAAPQVGQAEAFF. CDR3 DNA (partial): TGCAGTGCTGCCCCCCAAGTGGGCCAAGCTGAA.

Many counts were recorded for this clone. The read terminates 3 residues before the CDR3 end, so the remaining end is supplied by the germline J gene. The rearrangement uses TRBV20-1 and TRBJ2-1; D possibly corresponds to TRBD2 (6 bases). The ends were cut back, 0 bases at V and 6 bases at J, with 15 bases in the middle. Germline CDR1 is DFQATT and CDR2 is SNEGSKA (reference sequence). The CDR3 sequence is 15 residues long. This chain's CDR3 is CSARDIDGLFNEQFF. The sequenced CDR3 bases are TGCAGTGCTAGAGATATCGACGGACTATTCAATGAG.

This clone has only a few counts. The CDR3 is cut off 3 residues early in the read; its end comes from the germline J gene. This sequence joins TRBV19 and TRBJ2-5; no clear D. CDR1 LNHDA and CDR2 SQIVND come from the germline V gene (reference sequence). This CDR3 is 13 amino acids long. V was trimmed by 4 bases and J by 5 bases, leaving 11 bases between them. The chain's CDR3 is CASSRTFGETQYF. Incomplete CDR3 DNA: TGTGCCAGTAGTAGAACCTTCGGGGAGACC. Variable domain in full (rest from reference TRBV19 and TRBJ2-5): DGGITQSPKYLFRKEGQNVTLSCEQNLNHDAMYWYRQDPGQGLRLIYYSQIVNDFQKGDIAEGYSVSREKKESFPLTVTSAQKNPTAFYLCASSRTFGETQYFGPGTRLLVL.

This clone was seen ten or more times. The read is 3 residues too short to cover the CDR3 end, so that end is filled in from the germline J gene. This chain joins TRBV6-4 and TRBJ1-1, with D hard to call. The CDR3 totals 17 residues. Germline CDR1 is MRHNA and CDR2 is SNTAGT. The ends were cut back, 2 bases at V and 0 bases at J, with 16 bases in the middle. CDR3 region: CASSDRRGGVLNTEAFF. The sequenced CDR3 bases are TGTGCCAGCAGTGACCGTCGGGGTGGGGTTTTGAACACTGAA.

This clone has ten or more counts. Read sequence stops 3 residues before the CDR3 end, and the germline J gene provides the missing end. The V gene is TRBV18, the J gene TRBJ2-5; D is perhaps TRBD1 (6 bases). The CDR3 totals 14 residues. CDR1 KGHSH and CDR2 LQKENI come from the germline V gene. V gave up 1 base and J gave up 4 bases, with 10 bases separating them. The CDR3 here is CASSPLPRGETQYF. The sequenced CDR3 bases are TGTGCCAGCTCACCACTCCCCAGGGGAGAGACC.

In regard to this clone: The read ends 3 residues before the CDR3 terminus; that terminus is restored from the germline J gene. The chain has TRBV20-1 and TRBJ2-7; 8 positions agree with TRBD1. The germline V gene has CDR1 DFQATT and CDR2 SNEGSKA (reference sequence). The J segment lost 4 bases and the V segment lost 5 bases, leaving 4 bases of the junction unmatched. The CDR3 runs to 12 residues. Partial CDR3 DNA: TGCAGTGCTGGTTGGACAGGGTACGAG. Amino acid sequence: CSAGWTGYE. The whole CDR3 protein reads CSAGWTGYEQYF.

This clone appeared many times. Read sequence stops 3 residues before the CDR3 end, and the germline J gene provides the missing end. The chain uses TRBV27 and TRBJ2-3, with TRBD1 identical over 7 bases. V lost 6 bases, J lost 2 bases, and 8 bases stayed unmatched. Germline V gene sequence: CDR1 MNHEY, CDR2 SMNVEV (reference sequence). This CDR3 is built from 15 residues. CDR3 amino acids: CASSPQGRPTDTQYF. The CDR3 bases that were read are TGTGCCAGCAGCCCACAGGGGCGACCCACAGATACG.

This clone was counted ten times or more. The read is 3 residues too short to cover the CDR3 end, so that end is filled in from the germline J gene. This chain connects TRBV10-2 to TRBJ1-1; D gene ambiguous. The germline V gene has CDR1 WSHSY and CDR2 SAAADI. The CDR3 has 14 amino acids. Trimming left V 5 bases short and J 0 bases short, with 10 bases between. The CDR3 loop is CASSSNRVNTEAFF. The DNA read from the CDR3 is TGCGCCAGCAGTAGCAACCGGGTGAACACTGAA.

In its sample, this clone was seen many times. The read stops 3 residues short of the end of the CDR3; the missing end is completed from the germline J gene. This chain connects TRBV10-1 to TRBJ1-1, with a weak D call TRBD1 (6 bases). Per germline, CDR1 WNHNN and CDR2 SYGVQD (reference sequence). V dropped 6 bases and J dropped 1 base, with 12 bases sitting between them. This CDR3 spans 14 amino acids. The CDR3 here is CASRGTGPNTEAFF. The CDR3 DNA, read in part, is TGCGCCAGCAGAGGTACAGGGCCGAACACTGAA.

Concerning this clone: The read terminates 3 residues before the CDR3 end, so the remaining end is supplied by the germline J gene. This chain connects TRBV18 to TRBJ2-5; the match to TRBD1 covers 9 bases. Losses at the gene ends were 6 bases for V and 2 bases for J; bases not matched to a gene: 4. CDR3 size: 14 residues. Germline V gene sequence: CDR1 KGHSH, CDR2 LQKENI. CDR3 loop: CASSPTGGQETQYF. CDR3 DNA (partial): TGTGCCAGCTCCCCGACAGGGGGACAAGAGACC.

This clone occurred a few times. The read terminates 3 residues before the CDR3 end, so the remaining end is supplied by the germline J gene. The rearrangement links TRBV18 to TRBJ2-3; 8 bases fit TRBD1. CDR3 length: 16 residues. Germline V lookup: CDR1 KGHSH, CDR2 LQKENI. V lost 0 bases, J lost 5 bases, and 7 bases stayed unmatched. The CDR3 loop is CASSPPRQGAKDTQYF. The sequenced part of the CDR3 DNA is TGTGCCAGCTCACCACCCAGGCAGGGGGCGAAAGATACG.

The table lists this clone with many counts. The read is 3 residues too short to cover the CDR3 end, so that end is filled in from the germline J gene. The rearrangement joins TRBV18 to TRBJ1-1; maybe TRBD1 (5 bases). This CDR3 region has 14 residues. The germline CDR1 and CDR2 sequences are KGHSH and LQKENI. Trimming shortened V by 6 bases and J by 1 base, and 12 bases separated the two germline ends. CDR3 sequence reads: CASSPTTGNTEAFF. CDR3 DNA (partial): TGTGCCAGCTCGCCCACAACAGGGAACACTGAA.

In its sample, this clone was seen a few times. Here the CDR3 reads CASSPGHQITDTQYF. The sequenced CDR3 bases are TGTGCCAGTTCACCGGGACATCAAATCACAGATACG. The J gene is TRBJ2-3, the V gene TRBV19, with TRBD1 as a possible D gene (6 bases). The missing CDR3 end, 3 residues past where the read stops, is filled in from the germline J gene. This CDR3 spans 15 amino acids. Germline V gene sequence: CDR1 LNHDA, CDR2 SQIVND (reference sequence). V was shortened by 8 bases and J by 2 bases, with 17 bases between the two germline ends.

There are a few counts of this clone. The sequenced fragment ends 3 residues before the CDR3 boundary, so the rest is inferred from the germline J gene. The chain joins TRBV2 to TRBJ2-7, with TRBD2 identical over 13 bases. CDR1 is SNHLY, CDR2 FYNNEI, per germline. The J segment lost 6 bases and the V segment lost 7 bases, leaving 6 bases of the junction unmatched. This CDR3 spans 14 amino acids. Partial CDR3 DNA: TGTGCCAGCATCGGACTAGCGGGAGAACTCGAG. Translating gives CASIGLAGELE. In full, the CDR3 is CASIGLAGELEQYF.